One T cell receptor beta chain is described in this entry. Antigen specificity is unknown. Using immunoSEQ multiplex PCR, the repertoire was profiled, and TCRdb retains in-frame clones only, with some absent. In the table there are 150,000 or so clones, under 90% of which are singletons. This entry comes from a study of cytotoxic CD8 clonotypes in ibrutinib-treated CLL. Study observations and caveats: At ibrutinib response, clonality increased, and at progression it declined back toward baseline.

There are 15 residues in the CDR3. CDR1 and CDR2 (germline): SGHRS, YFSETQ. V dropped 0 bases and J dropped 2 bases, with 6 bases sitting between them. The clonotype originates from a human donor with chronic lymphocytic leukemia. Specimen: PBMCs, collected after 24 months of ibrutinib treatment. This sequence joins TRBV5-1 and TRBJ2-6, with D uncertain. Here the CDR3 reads CASSLGTAGANVLTF. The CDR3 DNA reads TGCGCCAGCAGCTTGGGTACCGCTGGGGCCAACGTCCTGACTTTC.